The 23 T cell receptor beta chains reported below all come from one sample, sequenced in a study of T cell responses to AZD1222 COVID-19 vaccine. Using immunoSEQ multiplex PCR, the repertoire was profiled, and TCRdb retains in-frame clones only, with some absent. The sample shows over 80,000 clones, roughly nine tenths of them seen only once. The starting material was peripheral blood, obtained on day 0 of AZD1222 vaccination. These receptor sequences come from an adult in good health.

The CDR3 DNA reads TGTGCCAGCAGCTTGAGGAAGGGTCTCGAGCAGTACTTC. This codes for CASSLRKGLEQYF. The gene calls are TRBV7-2 and TRBJ2-7; no clear D gene. CDR1 is SGHTA, CDR2 FQGNSA, per germline. This CDR3 has 13 amino acids. V was clipped by 3 bases and J by 6 bases, with 12 bases between them. Complete variable domain (other parts from reference TRBV7-2 and TRBJ2-7): GAGVSQSPSNKVTEKGKDVELRCDPISGHTALYWYRQSLGQGLEFLIYFQGNSAPDKSGLPSDRFSAERTGGSVSTLTIQRTQQEDSAVYLCASSLRKGLEQYFGPGTRLTVT.

This chain links TRBV5-1 with TRBJ2-7; TRBD2 agrees at 10 bases. The CDR3 extends over 16 amino acids. V shed 1 base and J 4 bases; nucleotides not matched to a gene: 8. The germline CDR1 and CDR2 sequences are SGHRS and YFSETQ. The CDR3 DNA reads as TGCGCCAGCAGCTTGAGCCTGGCAGCGGGAGGGTACGAGCAGTACTTC. As protein: CASSLSLAAGGYEQYF.

The chain carries TRBV3-1 (or the pseudogene TRBV3-2) and TRBJ2-1; 11 nucleotides match TRBD2. V shed 4 bases, J shed 7 bases, and the junction held 6 bases outside the gene matches. Germline V lookup: CDR1 LGHDT, CDR2 YNNKEL (reference sequence). This CDR3 comprises 15 residues. CDR3 bases: TGTGCCAGCAGCCGTGGACTAGCGGGCTATAATGAGCAGTTCTTC. Protein sequence: CASSRGLAGYNEQFF.

CDR3 nucleotide sequence: TGTGCCAGCAGTTCGGCTAGCGGGGGACCCTACGAGCAGTACTTC. Translated, it gives CASSSASGGPYEQYF. The V and J genes are TRBV28 and TRBJ2-7, with 10 bases identical to TRBD2. V shed 4 bases, J shed 2 bases, and the junction held 5 bases outside the gene matches. The germline V gene has CDR1 MDHEN and CDR2 SYDVKM. The CDR3 consists of 15 residues.

This clone has just a few counts. The chain carries TRBV9 and TRBJ2-2, with D maybe TRBD2 (6 bases). Trimming pared 2 bases from V and 4 bases from J, leaving 9 bases between. The CDR3 is made up of 14 amino acids. CDR1 is SGDLS and CDR2 is YYNGEE in the germline V gene. The CDR3: CASSVGGSTGELFF. For the CDR3, the DNA is TGTGCCAGCAGCGTGGGGGGATCCACCGGGGAGCTGTTTTTT.

The gene calls are TRBV2 and TRBJ1-6, with 10 bases lining up with TRBD1. The CDR3 extends over 15 amino acids. The V gene end was trimmed by 3 bases and the J gene end by 8 bases; junction bases not matched to a gene: 4. CDR1 is SNHLY and CDR2 is FYNNEI in the germline V gene. Written as DNA, the CDR3 is TGTGCCAGCAGTGAGAGACAGGGGGCTTATTCACCCCTCCACTTT. Translating gives CASSERQGAYSPLHF.

The chain links TRBV18 to TRBJ2-2; 7 bases line up with TRBD2. Trimming removed 5 bases from V and 4 bases from J; junction bases left unmatched: 4. Germline V gene data show CDR1 as KGHSH and CDR2 as LQKENI. This CDR3 spans 14 amino acids. The CDR3 region is CASSTGGGTGELFF. In DNA form, the CDR3 reads TGTGCCAGCTCAACGGGAGGAGGCACCGGGGAGCTGTTTTTT. The variable domain in full, with the rest retrieved from reference TRBV18 and TRBJ2-2, is NAGVMQNPRHLVRRRGQEARLRCSPMKGHSHVYWYRQLPEEGLKFMVYLQKENIIDESGMPKERFSAEFPKEGPSILRIQQVVRGDSAAYFCASSTGGGTGELFFGEGSRLTVL.

The rearrangement links TRBV7-2 to TRBJ2-3; D unclear. This CDR3 has 12 residues. Trimming left V 2 bases short and J 4 bases short, with 4 bases between. The V gene's germline CDR1 is SGHTA and CDR2 FQGNSA. CDR3 sequence (DNA): TGTGCCAGCAGCTTAAGGGCAGATACGCAGTATTTT. This translates into CASSLRADTQYF.

The V gene is TRBV6-2 or TRBV6-3, the J gene TRBJ2-2, with TRBD1 identical over 8 bases. CDR3 length: 17 residues. Trimming at V came to 0 bases and at J to 4 bases, leaving 7 bases not matched to a gene. The germline V gene encodes CDR1 MNHEY and CDR2 SVGEGT. The CDR3 coding sequence is TGTGCCAGCAGTTACTCGATGTTCGGACAGGGCACCGGGGAGCTGTTTTTT. As protein: CASSYSMFGQGTGELFF.

The rearrangement joins TRBV6-1 to TRBJ2-2; weak D call: TRBD1 (5 bases). Germline V gene data show CDR1 as MNHNS and CDR2 as SASEGT. The CDR3 is made up of 15 amino acids. V lost 3 bases to trimming and J lost 6 bases, with 14 bases between them. The CDR3 sequence is CASSDRARTAGELFF. Here the CDR3 DNA reads TGTGCCAGCAGTGACAGGGCCCGAACCGCCGGGGAGCTGTTTTTT.

V and J are TRBV7-2 and TRBJ2-2; 9 bases map to TRBD1. The V gene's germline CDR1 is SGHTA and CDR2 FQGNSA. The CDR3 loop spans 16 amino acids. V lost 3 bases to trimming and J lost 7 bases; unmatched junction nucleotides: 9. CDR3 in amino acids: CASSFGDRVDGGELFF. DNA of the CDR3: TGTGCCAGCAGCTTTGGGGACAGGGTGGACGGCGGGGAGCTGTTTTTT. Together with reference TRBV7-2 and TRBJ2-2, the CDR3 gives the full variable domain: GAGVSQSPSNKVTEKGKDVELRCDPISGHTALYWYRQSLGQGLEFLIYFQGNSAPDKSGLPSDRFSAERTGGSVSTLTIQRTQQEDSAVYLCASSFGDRVDGGELFFGEGSRLTVL.

The V call is TRBV28, the J call TRBJ1-1; no clear D. The germline V gene encodes CDR1 MDHEN and CDR2 SYDVKM. CDR3 length: 15 residues. V was shortened by 2 bases and J by 1 base, with 11 bases between the two germline ends. CDR3 in DNA: TGTGCCAGCAGTTTAGGGCGACAATGGAACACTGAAGCTTTCTTT. It encodes CASSLGRQWNTEAFF.

The genes are TRBV19 and TRBJ1-1, with D possibly being TRBD1 (6 bases). Germline loops: CDR1 LNHDA, CDR2 SQIVND (reference sequence). The V end was cut by 7 bases, the J end by 11 bases, with 11 bases between. CDR3 length equals 10 residues. CDR3 region: CASKGGGAFF. As DNA, the CDR3 is TGTGCCAGTAAGGGCGGGGGCGCTTTCTTT.

J is TRBJ1-5 and V is TRBV27; a weak D match, TRBD1 (6 bases). CDR3 length: 16 residues. Trimming removed 1 base from V and 6 bases from J, with 16 bases in between. CDR1 and CDR2 (germline): MNHEY, SMNVEV (reference sequence). The CDR3 nucleotides read TGTGCCAGCAGTTTATACGGGGGGGCGAGGGGTCAGCCCCAGCATTTT. It specifies CASSLYGGARGQPQHF.

V usage is TRBV7-8 and J usage is TRBJ2-2, with 13 positions matching TRBD2. V shed 4 bases, J shed 2 bases, and the junction held 4 bases outside the gene matches. The CDR3 is 17 amino acids. The germline gives CDR1 SGHVS, CDR2 FQNEAQ. This CDR3 is CASSSRLAGGNTGELFF. DNA for the CDR3: TGTGCCAGCAGCTCCAGACTAGCGGGAGGCAACACCGGGGAGCTGTTTTTT.

The V call is TRBV18, the J call TRBJ2-1, with D possibly matching TRBD2 (7 bases). Germline V gene data show CDR1 as KGHSH and CDR2 as LQKENI. The germline V and J ends were trimmed by 5 bases and 6 bases, with 17 bases remaining between them. This CDR3 spans 15 amino acids. DNA for the CDR3: TGTGCCAGCTCATCCGGGACGGGGGGCCTCAATGAGCAGTTCTTC. Amino acids: CASSSGTGGLNEQFF.

This clone was seen just once. The chain joins TRBV24-1 to TRBJ1-4; a weak D match, TRBD1 (5 bases). Trimming took off 5 bases at V and 8 bases at J, with 20 bases between the two ends. The germline CDR1 and CDR2 sequences are KGHDR and SFDVKD. This CDR3 is 16 amino acids long. The CDR3 spells CATSAGVREGREKLFF. The CDR3 nucleotides read TGTGCCACCAGTGCCGGGGTCCGGGAGGGACGAGAAAAACTGTTTTTT.

This chain uses TRBV3-1 (or the pseudogene TRBV3-2) with TRBJ2-1; possible D gene TRBD2, 6 bases. Looked up from germline, CDR1 is LGHDT and CDR2 is YNNKEL (reference sequence). V lost 4 bases and J 7 bases, leaving 8 bases between the germline ends. CDR3 length: 12 residues. In nucleotides, the CDR3 is TGTGCCAGCAGCCGAGCGGGTAATGAGCAGTTCTTC. It codes for CASSRAGNEQFF.

The count of this clone is one. The chain employs TRBV11-1 and TRBJ2-7; D ambiguous. This CDR3 contains 14 residues. Germline lookup yields CDR1 SGHAT and CDR2 FQDESV (reference sequence). The V gene lost 4 bases and the J gene lost 7 bases, with 17 bases spanning the gap. The chain's CDR3 is CASSSMTLTGEQYF. CDR3 sequence (DNA): TGTGCCAGCAGCTCCATGACCCTAACTGGTGAGCAGTACTTC. Combining the CDR3 with reference TRBV11-1 and TRBJ2-7 gives the whole variable domain EAEVAQSPRYKITEKSQAVAFWCDPISGHATLYWYRQILGQGPELLVQFQDESVVDDSQLPKDRFSAERLKGVDSTLKIQPAELGDSAMYLCASSSMTLTGEQYFGPGTRLTVT.

V and J are TRBV6-6 and TRBJ2-1; tentatively, D is TRBD2 (5 bases). The V and J ends lost 2 bases and 0 bases respectively, with 11 bases between them. The CDR3 totals 16 residues. Germline V gene data show CDR1 as MNHNY and CDR2 as SVGAGI (reference sequence). The CDR3 here is CASSYGQAGSYNEQFF. The CDR3 DNA sequence: TGTGCCAGCAGTTACGGGCAGGCGGGCTCCTACAATGAGCAGTTCTTC.

Here the CDR3 DNA reads TGCAGTGCTAGAGCAGAGACCCAGTACTTC. It codes for CSARAETQYF. The gene calls are TRBV20-1 and TRBJ2-5; D unclear. This CDR3 spans 10 amino acids. The V end was cut by 1 base, the J end by 4 bases, with 1 base between. Germline assignment: CDR1 DFQATT and CDR2 SNEGSKA (reference sequence).

To note about this clone: Distinct nucleotide sequences in the sample also encode this CDR3. The chain carries TRBV5-1 and TRBJ2-7, with 7 nucleotides matching TRBD1. This CDR3 has 13 amino acids. V dropped 4 bases and J dropped 1; count of bases not matched to a gene: 2. Per germline, CDR1 SGHRS and CDR2 YFSETQ. The CDR3 bases are TGCGCCAGCAGCCCGGGACAGTCCTACGAGCAGTACTTC. Translating it yields CASSPGQSYEQYF.

This clone has a single count. The chain joins TRBV11-1 to TRBJ2-1; TRBD1 agrees at 9 bases. Germline-derived CDR1 and CDR2 are SGHAT and FQDESV (reference sequence). The ends lost 5 bases at V and 9 bases at J; junction bases unmatched: 8. This CDR3 is 14 amino acids long. CDR3 coding DNA: TGTGCCAGCAGCCCGGGGACAGGGTCTGGTGAGCAGTTCTTC. It codes for CASSPGTGSGEQFF.